One and the same sample provided the 19 T cell receptor beta chains below, sequenced in a study of T-cell reconstitution after alpha-beta-depleted transplantation in children. TCRbeta library preparation incorporated unique molecular identifiers. TCRdb used MiXCR to reprocess the PCR reads, holding one entry per CDR3 protein. Here the sample spans approximately 650,000 distinct CDR3 sequences, under 15% being singletons. The sample here was PBMCs, taken before TCRalphabeta/CD19-depleted stem cell transplant. The origin of the receptors is a girl aged 2 to 10 with congenital amegakaryocytic thrombocytopenia, due to receive a stem cell transplant.

In this sample, this clonotype turned up a few times. This chain uses TRBV15 with TRBJ2-7; 8 bases align to TRBD2. The length of the CDR3 is 15 residues. J was trimmed by 2 bases and V by 4 bases; bases with no gene match: 7. CDR1 and CDR2 (germline): LNHNV, YYDKDF (reference sequence). CDR3 loop: CATSNNSGGPYEQYF. CDR3 coding DNA: TGTGCCACCAGCAATAATTCGGGAGGGCCCTACGAGCAGTACTTC. Variable domain in full (rest from reference TRBV15 and TRBJ2-7): DAMVIQNPRYQVTQFGKPVTLSCSQTLNHNVMYWYQQKSSQAPKLLFHYYDKDFNNEADTPDNFQSRRPNTSFCFLDIRSPGLGDTAMYLCATSNNSGGPYEQYFGPGTRLTVT.

V gene TRBV18 combines with J gene TRBJ1-1; D gene unclear. V was trimmed by 5 bases and J by 2 bases, leaving 9 bases between them. CDR1 and CDR2 from the germline V gene are KGHSH and LQKENI. The CDR3 totals 13 residues. CDR3 residues: CASSEEVNTEAFF. CDR3 DNA: TGTGCCAGCTCAGAGGAGGTTAACACTGAAGCTTTCTTT.

This clonotype appeared a few times. The chain combines TRBV5-6 with TRBJ2-2; 15 bases map to TRBD2. Looked up from germline, CDR1 is SGHDT and CDR2 is YYEEEE. The ends lost 3 bases at V and 4 bases at J; junction bases unmatched: 1. This CDR3 is built from 16 residues. The CDR3 region is CASSWGLAGGTGELFF. CDR3 nucleotides: TGTGCCAGCAGCTGGGGACTAGCGGGAGGCACCGGGGAGCTGTTTTTT.

This clonotype was seen at least ten times. The chain combines TRBV27 with TRBJ2-6; possibly TRBD1 for D (5 bases). This CDR3 spans 16 amino acids. V lost 7 bases and J lost 0, with 13 bases in between. Per germline, CDR1 MNHEY and CDR2 SMNVEV (reference sequence). The CDR3 bases are TGTGCCAGCAAACGACAGACCAGCTCTGGGGCCAACGTCCTGACTTTC. This gives the protein CASKRQTSSGANVLTF.

The chain is built from TRBV12-3 or TRBV12-4 and TRBJ2-7; D gene ambiguous. The germline V and J ends were trimmed by 4 bases and 0 bases, with 10 bases remaining between them. This CDR3 region has 14 residues. CDR3 region: CASSYPPFSYEQYF. In DNA form, the CDR3 reads TGTGCCAGCAGTTATCCTCCATTCTCCTACGAGCAGTACTTC.

This clonotype has at least ten counts. The chain is built from TRBV20-1 and TRBJ2-2; D possibly corresponds to TRBD1 (8 bases). Per the germline V gene, CDR1 is DFQATT and CDR2 is SNEGSKA (reference sequence). V shed 3 bases and J shed 4 bases, with 15 bases lying between them. This CDR3 has 15 amino acids. CDR3 loop: CSASPTGGGTGELFF. Here the CDR3 DNA reads TGCAGTGCTAGTCCCACAGGGGGGGGCACCGGGGAGCTGTTTTTT.

The rearrangement joins TRBV18 to TRBJ2-2, with D possibly TRBD1 on 5 matching bases. The V end was cut by 0 bases, the J end by 3 bases, with 11 bases between. Germline V gene sequence: CDR1 KGHSH, CDR2 LQKENI. The CDR3 consists of 16 residues. In nucleotides, the CDR3 is TGTGCCAGCTCACCACCATCAGGGTTTTACACCGGGGAGCTGTTTTTT. It specifies CASSPPSGFYTGELFF. The full variable domain, rest sourced from reference TRBV18 and TRBJ2-2, is NAGVMQNPRHLVRRRGQEARLRCSPMKGHSHVYWYRQLPEEGLKFMVYLQKENIIDESGMPKERFSAEFPKEGPSILRIQQVVRGDSAAYFCASSPPSGFYTGELFFGEGSRLTVL.

The genes are TRBV5-1 and TRBJ2-2; a weak D match, TRBD1 (6 bases). The CDR3 length is 15 residues. Germline CDR1 reads SGHRS; CDR2 reads YFSETQ. Trimming removed 1 base from V and 5 bases from J, with 12 bases in between. The CDR3, as DNA: TGCGCCAGCAGCTTGAACACGGACAGAACCGGGGAGCTGTTTTTT. The encoded protein is CASSLNTDRTGELFF.

This clonotype was observed a few times. The V call is TRBV5-1, the J call TRBJ2-1, with D perhaps matching TRBD1 or TRBD2 (6 bases each). The CDR3 has 17 residues. The germline V and J ends were trimmed by 2 bases and 4 bases, with 19 bases remaining between them. From germline, CDR1 is SGHRS and CDR2 YFSETQ. CDR3 amino acids: CASSFSGGGMPYNEQFF. The CDR3 DNA reads as TGCGCCAGCAGCTTTTCTGGGGGCGGGATGCCTTACAATGAGCAGTTCTTC.

The rearrangement uses TRBV28 and TRBJ2-7; 8 bases fit TRBD2. The CDR3 runs to 16 residues. With 5 bases clipped from V and 1 base from J, the junction kept 10 bases outside the gene matches. Germline CDR1 is MDHEN and CDR2 is SYDVKM. Here the CDR3 reads CASSPPSGRNSYEQYF. CDR3 nucleotides: TGTGCCAGCAGTCCTCCCAGCGGGAGAAATTCCTACGAGCAGTACTTC.

There are a few counts of this clonotype. The V and J genes are TRBV29-1 and TRBJ1-1; tentative D call: TRBD1 (5 bases). The CDR3 consists of 15 residues. The germline V gene has CDR1 SQVTM and CDR2 ANQGSEA. V lost 3 bases, J lost 5 bases, and 19 bases lay in between. CDR3 region: CSVDSSRGRGTEAFF. The CDR3 DNA is TGCAGCGTTGATAGTTCTCGAGGTCGGGGGACTGAAGCTTTCTTT.

The chain employs TRBV4-1 and TRBJ2-7; TRBD2 is a possible D gene (5 bases). This CDR3 comprises 15 residues. Germline V lookup: CDR1 MGHRA, CDR2 YSYEKL. V dropped 8 bases and J dropped 0 bases, with 17 bases sitting between them. The DNA for the CDR3 is TGCGCCAGCGTTCGGACTCGATCCAGCTCCTACGAGCAGTACTTC. This encodes CASVRTRSSSYEQYF.

This clonotype was observed a handful of times. The chain is built from TRBV4-1 and TRBJ2-7, with 8 bases aligning to TRBD2. V was clipped by 5 bases and J by 1 base; unmatched bases: 7. The CDR3 runs 15 residues. Germline loops: CDR1 MGHRA, CDR2 YSYEKL. Here the CDR3 DNA reads TGCGCCAGCAGCGATCCCGGGACTAGTTCCTACGAGCAGTACTTC. Amino acids: CASSDPGTSSYEQYF.

The chain is built from TRBV15 and TRBJ2-1; perhaps TRBD2 as D (6 bases). Germline V gives CDR1 LNHNV, CDR2 YYDKDF (reference sequence). Trimming took 4 bases from V and 4 from J, leaving 20 bases between them. This CDR3 comprises 17 residues. The DNA for the CDR3 is TGTGCCACCAGCACTACCGGGACTCCGATTGGATACAATGAGCAGTTCTTC. Protein: CATSTTGTPIGYNEQFF.

The table lists this clonotype with many counts. In nucleotides, the CDR3 is TGTGCCAGCAGTGAGGGACAGATCTCTGGAAACACCATATATTTT. Its translation: CASSEGQISGNTIYF. The gene calls are TRBV28 and TRBJ1-3; the match to TRBD1 covers 7 bases. J gave up 0 bases and V 5 bases, and 4 bases lay outside the gene matches. The CDR3 is 15 amino acids. From germline, CDR1 is MDHEN and CDR2 SYDVKM. Drawing the rest from reference TRBV28 and TRBJ1-3, the complete variable domain is DVKVTQSSRYLVKRTGEKVFLECVQDMDHENMFWYRQDPGLGLRLIYFSYDVKMKEKGDIPEGYSVSREKKERFSLILESASTNQTSMYLCASSEGQISGNTIYFGEGSWLTVV.

The genes are TRBV7-9 and TRBJ2-1; D remains unclear. The CDR3 contains 11 residues. V was trimmed by 4 bases and J by 7 bases, leaving 5 bases between them. The germline V gene encodes CDR1 SEHNR and CDR2 FQNEAQ (reference sequence). The CDR3 DNA reads as TGTGCCAGCAGCTGGAAAAATGAGCAGTTCTTC. Translating it yields CASSWKNEQFF.

This clonotype was seen a handful of times. The chain combines TRBV20-1 with TRBJ2-5; 7 bases match TRBD2. The CDR3 consists of 14 residues. In germline, CDR1 is DFQATT, CDR2 SNEGSKA (reference sequence). The V segment lost 2 bases and the J segment 5 bases; nucleotides outside the gene matches: 8. Here the CDR3 reads CSARFGTTVETQYF. The CDR3 coding sequence is TGCAGTGCTAGATTTGGGACTACGGTGGAGACCCAGTACTTC.

The chain combines TRBV9 with TRBJ1-2, with D perhaps matching TRBD1 (5 bases). This CDR3 is built from 15 residues. V lost 4 bases and J lost 4, with 17 bases in between. Germline V gene lookup returns CDR1 SGDLS and CDR2 YYNGEE. As DNA, the CDR3 is TGTGCCAGCAGCTTCCGTTCCGGGACTGGCTATGGCTACACCTTC. Translated, it gives CASSFRSGTGYGYTF.

Ten or more counts support this clonotype. The chain carries TRBV30 and TRBJ2-1; TRBD1 matches at 8 bases. CDR1 is GTSNPN and CDR2 is SVGIG in the germline V gene (reference sequence). J lost 8 bases, V lost 4 bases, and 7 bases had no gene match. This CDR3 comprises 13 residues. CDR3 loop: CAWNPLTGDEQFF. The CDR3 bases are TGTGCCTGGAACCCATTGACAGGGGATGAGCAGTTCTTC.